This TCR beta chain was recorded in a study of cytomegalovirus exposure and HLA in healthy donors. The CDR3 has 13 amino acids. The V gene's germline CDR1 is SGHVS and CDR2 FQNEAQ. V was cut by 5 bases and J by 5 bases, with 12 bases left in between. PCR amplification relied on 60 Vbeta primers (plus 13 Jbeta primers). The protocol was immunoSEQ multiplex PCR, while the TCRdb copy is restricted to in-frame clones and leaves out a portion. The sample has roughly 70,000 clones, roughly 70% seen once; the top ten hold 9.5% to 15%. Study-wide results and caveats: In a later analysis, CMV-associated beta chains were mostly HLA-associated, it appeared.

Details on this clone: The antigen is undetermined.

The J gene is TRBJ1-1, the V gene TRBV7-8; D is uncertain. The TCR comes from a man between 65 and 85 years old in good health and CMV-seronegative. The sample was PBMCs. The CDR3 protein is CASSRYELTEAFF. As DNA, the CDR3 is TGTGCCAGCAGCCGATACGAGTTAACTGAAGCTTTCTTT.